This TCR beta chain was sequenced in a study of blood T cell repertoires in COVID-19. The overall study: Sites across the United States, Italy and Spain contributed samples from acute and convalescent COVID-19.

Looked up from germline, CDR1 is SGHTA and CDR2 is FQGNSA. The CDR3 runs to 15 residues. Losses at the gene ends were 5 bases for V and 0 bases for J; bases not matched to a gene: 4. The Seattle site enrolled patients during active infection and followed them longitudinally. Source study methods: Estimation of nucleated cell counts relied on the amplification of reference gene primers. Method: immunoSEQ multiplex PCR; TCRdb's copy keeps in-frame clones and lacks some. The D gene and trimming were derived from the DNA, and the V and J assignments and clone size from that table. The table shows fewer than 200,000 clones, with around 83% occurring only once.

Sequenced sample: peripheral blood. The chain joins TRBV7-2 to TRBJ2-1; 7 bases match TRBD1. The sequence derives from a woman in her seventies with COVID-19, enrolled during active disease. The CDR3 nucleotides read TGTGCCAGCAGCCCGGACAGGACCTCCTACAATGAGCAGTTCTTC. Translated: CASSPDRTSYNEQFF.